Listed below are T cell receptor beta chains from one sample, sequenced in a study of T-cell reconstitution after alpha-beta-depleted transplantation in children. MiXCR, run by TCRdb on the PCR reads, gives a single entry per CDR3 protein. The repertoire holds about 97,000 distinct CDR3 sequences, with approximately 5.4% as singletons. The sequencing used PBMCs, mostly from graft donor cells, collected 60 days after TCRalphabeta/CD19-depleted stem cell transplant. The receptors were gathered from a female patient between 2 and 15 years old who had a stem cell transplant for Fanconi anemia, so the T cells may come from the graft donor. Both conserved end residues are part of each CDR3. Fields, in order: V gene, J gene, clone size, D gene, CDR3 protein, CDR3 DNA. The D gene is left open where the match is weak. Some rows mark clone size as missing; the rest say once, few, many or name a class of expanded clone.

V: TRBV2; J: TRBJ1-3; size: once; D: TRBD1; CDR3: CACCRHPIHRQGVGNTIYF; DNA: TGTGCCTGCTGTCGTCACCCCATCCACCGACAGGGAGTTGGAAACACCATATATTTT
V: TRBV6-4; J: TRBJ2-3; size: many; D: TRBD2; CDR3: CASSDSTSGGDTQYF; DNA: TGTGCCAGCAGTGACTCGACTAGCGGGGGAGATACGCAGTATTTT
V: TRBV9; J: TRBJ2-1; size: many; D: TRBD1; CDR3: CASSAPTGSSYNEQFF; DNA: TGTGCCAGCAGCGCGCCGACAGGGAGCTCCTACAATGAGCAGTTCTTC
V: TRBV6-1; J: TRBJ2-7; size: many; D: TRBD2; CDR3: CASSELSLAIFYEQYF; DNA: TGTGCCAGCAGTGAACTATCACTAGCGATTTTCTACGAGCAGTACTTC
V: TRBV4-2; J: TRBJ2-2; size: -; D: -; CDR3: CASSRSQKGDGELFF; DNA: TGTGCCAGCAGCCGGTCCCAAAAGGGGGACGGGGAGCTGTTTTTT
V: TRBV20-1; J: TRBJ1-5; size: many; D: -; CDR3: CSAIKHTGEGQPQHF; DNA: TGCAGTGCTATAAAACACACGGGGGAAGGTCAGCCCCAGCATTTT
V: TRBV7-3; J: TRBJ2-1; size: many; D: -; CDR3: CASSPTVTPGYNEQFF; DNA: TGTGCCAGCAGCCCAACAGTCACGCCTGGCTACAATGAGCAGTTCTTC
V: TRBV11-2; J: TRBJ1-1; size: -; D: -; CDR3: CASSLKLEAFF; DNA: TGTGCCAGCAGTTTAAAACTTGAAGCTTTCTTT
V: TRBV5-1; J: TRBJ1-2; size: -; D: TRBD1; CDR3: CASSPKQGIDGYTF; DNA: TGCGCCAGCTCACCCAAACAGGGGATTGATGGCTACACCTTC
V: TRBV28; J: TRBJ2-7; size: -; D: -; CDR3: CATTGPPAYEQYF; DNA: TGTGCCACTACAGGCCCCCCGGCTTACGAGCAGTACTTC
V: TRBV20-1; J: TRBJ1-1; size: many; D: -; CDR3: CSARDQGRVTEAFF; DNA: TGCAGTGCTAGAGATCAGGGGCGGGTCACTGAAGCTTTCTTT
V: TRBV7-9; J: TRBJ1-1; size: -; D: TRBD1; CDR3: CASSLGGQGAEKAFF; DNA: TGTGCCAGCAGCCTCGGCGGACAGGGGGCTGAGAAAGCTTTCTTT
V: TRBV28; J: TRBJ1-2; size: many; D: -; CDR3: CASSLWDRDNGYTF; DNA: TGTGCCAGCAGTTTATGGGACAGAGATAATGGCTACACCTTC
V: TRBV12-3/TRBV12-4; J: TRBJ1-1; size: many; D: -; CDR3: CASSLSGNTEAFF; DNA: TGTGCCAGCAGTTTATCGGGGAACACTGAAGCTTTCTTT
V: TRBV28; J: TRBJ2-1; size: -; D: TRBD1; CDR3: CASSLTGGSYNEQFF; DNA: TGTGCCAGCAGTTTAACAGGGGGCTCCTACAATGAGCAGTTCTTC
V: TRBV6-5; J: TRBJ1-5; size: many; D: -; CDR3: CASSRTDPNSNQPQHF; DNA: TGTGCCAGCAGCCGGACAGACCCCAATAGCAATCAGCCCCAGCATTTT
V: TRBV7-9; J: TRBJ1-2; size: few; D: -; CDR3: CASSLAVVNYGYTF; DNA: TGTGCCAGCAGCTTAGCTGTCGTGAACTATGGCTACACCTTC
V: TRBV27; J: TRBJ1-2; size: -; D: TRBD1; CDR3: CASSLGFQGAFSGYTF; DNA: TGTGCCAGCAGTTTAGGGTTCCAGGGGGCTTTTTCTGGCTACACCTTC
V: TRBV27; J: TRBJ2-7; size: many; D: -; CDR3: CASSQLLRGAEQYF; DNA: TGTGCCAGCAGCCAACTACTCAGGGGCGCCGAGCAGTACTTC
V: TRBV9; J: TRBJ2-2; size: many; D: TRBD1; CDR3: CASSAGTGGFAGHTGELFF; DNA: TGTGCCAGCAGCGCTGGGACAGGGGGCTTTGCGGGACATACCGGGGAGCTGTTTTTT
V: TRBV5-1; J: TRBJ1-2; size: few; D: -; CDR3: CASSLEVIDYGYTF; DNA: TGCGCCAGCAGCTTGGAAGTGATCGACTATGGCTACACCTTC
V: TRBV27; J: TRBJ2-5; size: many; D: TRBD2; CDR3: CASSSPLAGTETQYF; DNA: TGTGCCAGCAGTTCGCCCCTAGCGGGCACGGAGACCCAGTACTTC
V: TRBV5-1; J: TRBJ2-5; size: few; D: TRBD2; CDR3: CASSLSGLAQQETQYF; DNA: TGCGCCAGCAGCTTGTCCGGACTAGCGCAACAAGAGACCCAGTACTTC
V: TRBV4-1; J: TRBJ1-2; size: many; D: -; CDR3: CASSQALIYGYTF; DNA: TGCGCCAGCAGCCAAGCCCTGATCTATGGCTACACCTTC
V: TRBV12-3/TRBV12-4; J: TRBJ2-2; size: -; D: -; CDR3: CASSFLSTVLPAGANTGELFF; DNA: TGTGCCAGCAGTTTTCTCTCGACGGTTCTTCCGGCGGGTGCGAACACCGGGGAGCTGTTTTTT
V: TRBV7-9; J: TRBJ2-7; size: -; D: TRBD2; CDR3: CASSPAGSGMRREQYF; DNA: TGTGCCAGCAGCCCTGCCGGTAGCGGGATGCGTCGAGAGCAGTACTTC
V: TRBV12-3/TRBV12-4; J: TRBJ2-5; size: many; D: -; CDR3: CASSWGRGSETQYF; DNA: TGTGCCAGCAGTTGGGGCAGGGGATCTGAGACCCAGTACTTC
V: TRBV20-1; J: TRBJ2-5; size: many; D: TRBD2; CDR3: CSASGGRAGQETQYF; DNA: TGCAGTGCTAGTGGCGGGAGGGCGGGACAAGAGACCCAGTACTTC
V: TRBV5-1; J: TRBJ2-1; size: many; D: -; CDR3: CASSLGDFNEQFF; DNA: TGCGCCAGCAGCTTGGGAGACTTCAATGAGCAGTTCTTC
V: TRBV20-1; J: TRBJ2-3; size: many; D: TRBD2; CDR3: CSQVFGGGVIDTQYF; DNA: TGCAGTCAAGTATTCGGCGGGGGGGTTATAGATACGCAGTATTTT
V: TRBV3-1; J: TRBJ2-5; size: few; D: -; CDR3: CASSLTGTGVQETQYF; DNA: TGTGCCAGCAGCCTAACCGGGACTGGGGTCCAAGAGACCCAGTACTTC
V: TRBV7-7; J: TRBJ2-3; size: many; D: -; CDR3: CASSLAPGSTDTQYF; DNA: TGTGCCAGCAGCTTAGCCCCAGGGAGCACAGATACGCAGTATTTT
V: TRBV12-3/TRBV12-4; J: TRBJ1-2; size: many; D: -; CDR3: CASTAGGDYGYTF; DNA: TGTGCCAGCACCGCAGGAGGGGACTATGGCTACACCTTC
V: TRBV9; J: TRBJ2-1; size: many; D: TRBD2; CDR3: CASSVAIAGGPNEQFF; DNA: TGTGCCAGCAGCGTAGCTATAGCGGGGGGGCCCAATGAGCAGTTCTTC
V: TRBV20-1; J: TRBJ1-5; size: -; D: -; CDR3: CSARQSYRVVSNQPQHF; DNA: TGCAGTGCTAGACAATCTTACAGGGTGGTGAGCAATCAGCCCCAGCATTTT
V: TRBV6-2/TRBV6-3; J: TRBJ2-1; size: many; D: -; CDR3: CATKKREQFF; DNA: TGTGCCACAAAAAAGCGGGAGCAGTTCTTC
V: TRBV3-1; J: TRBJ2-7; size: -; D: TRBD2; CDR3: CASSQERREGEQYF; DNA: TGTGCCAGCAGCCAAGAGCGACGGGAGGGCGAGCAGTACTTC